Listed below are T cell receptor beta chains from one sample, sequenced in a study of CD8 T cells in Susac syndrome. MiXCR, run by TCRdb on the immunoSEQ multiplex PCR reads, gives a single entry per CDR3 protein. The sample records about 200,000 distinct CDR3 sequences, 85% to 95% being singletons. The sequenced material came from CD4+ T cells from PBMCs. These receptor sequences come from a human donor in good health. CDR3s include the opening cysteine and the closing phenylalanine or tryptophan. D genes are given only for firm matches. Clone size is stated in some rows and not others, as once, few, many or a class when expanded.

d_call	cdr3_length	clone_size	v_call	j_call	cdr3_aa	cdr3_nt
.	15	.	TRBV7-9	TRBJ2-2	CASSRSPGRGGELFF	TGTGCCAGCAGCCGGAGTCCGGGACGGGGCGGGGAGCTGTTTTTT
TRBD2	13	.	TRBV29-1	TRBJ2-1	CSVGASGSGEQFF	TGCAGCGTTGGTGCTAGCGGGTCCGGTGAGCAGTTCTTC
TRBD1	14	.	TRBV3-1	TRBJ2-1	CASSQGQGGYEQFF	TGTGCCAGCAGCCAAGGACAGGGGGGGTATGAGCAGTTCTTC
.	13	once	TRBV27	TRBJ2-2	CASSLRGSGELFF	TGTGCCAGCAGTTTGAGGGGCTCCGGGGAGCTGTTTTTT
.	14	.	TRBV20-1	TRBJ2-5	CSAEPGRYQETQYF	TGCAGTGCCGAGCCCGGACGCTACCAAGAGACCCAGTACTTC
.	12	.	TRBV9	TRBJ2-3	CASGQGTDTQYF	TGTGCCAGCGGGCAGGGCACAGATACGCAGTATTTT
TRBD2	15	.	TRBV7-2	TRBJ2-3	CASGVAGGYTDTQYF	TGTGCCAGCGGGGTAGCGGGGGGTTACACAGATACGCAGTATTTT
TRBD1	12	.	TRBV29-1	TRBJ1-5	CSVGTGNQPQHF	TGCAGCGTTGGGACAGGTAATCAGCCCCAGCATTTT
.	16	.	TRBV3-1	TRBJ1-1	CASSSALTTENTEAFF	TGTGCCAGCAGCTCCGCCCTAACTACAGAGAACACTGAAGCTTTCTTT
.	14	.	TRBV28	TRBJ1-2	CASRRALANYGYTF	TGTGCCAGCAGGAGGGCCCTGGCTAACTATGGCTACACCTTC
.	15	.	TRBV27	TRBJ1-5	CASSLGRRSGQPQHF	TGTGCCAGCAGTTTGGGCAGGCGATCGGGTCAGCCCCAGCATTTT
.	12	.	TRBV5-4	TRBJ1-2	CASSPDRVRPTF	TGTGCCAGCAGCCCCGACAGAGTACGACCCACCTTC
.	14	.	TRBV4-1	TRBJ1-4	CASSQRVVNEKLFF	TGCGCCAGCAGCCAGAGGGTCGTCAATGAAAAACTGTTTTTT
.	13	.	TRBV27	TRBJ2-5	CASSRLGQETQYF	TGTGCCAGCAGCCGACTGGGACAAGAGACCCAGTACTTC
.	11	.	TRBV11-2	TRBJ2-4	CASSLENIQYF	TGTGCCAGCAGCTTGGAAAACATTCAGTACTTC
.	12	.	TRBV7-9	TRBJ2-1	CASSLTGGEQFF	TGTGCCAGCAGCTTAACGGGCGGGGAGCAGTTCTTC
.	15	.	TRBV7-2	TRBJ1-5	CASSLEDSANQPQHF	TGTGCCAGCAGCTTAGAGGACAGCGCCAATCAGCCCCAGCATTTT
.	12	.	TRBV20-1	TRBJ1-1	CSAPRANTEAFF	TGCAGTGCCCCCAGGGCTAACACTGAAGCTTTCTTT
TRBD2	14	.	TRBV9	TRBJ2-5	CASSFRTSQETQYF	TGTGCCAGCAGCTTTCGGACTAGCCAAGAGACCCAGTACTTC
.	16	.	TRBV5-1	TRBJ2-3	CASSLESGDGTDTQYF	TGCGCCAGCAGCTTGGAGTCGGGAGACGGGACAGATACGCAGTATTTT
TRBD1	14	.	TRBV20-1	TRBJ2-3	CSGAARGHADTQYF	TGCAGTGGGGCGGCCAGGGGGCACGCAGATACGCAGTATTTT
.	14	.	TRBV20-1	TRBJ1-3	CSVLTVRSGNTIYF	TGCAGTGTTCTGACAGTACGCTCTGGAAACACCATATATTTT
.	12	.	TRBV29-1	TRBJ2-5	CSVVHSQETQYF	TGCAGCGTTGTCCATTCCCAAGAGACCCAGTACTTC
.	14	.	TRBV7-9	TRBJ2-3	CASSLQLGADTQYF	TGTGCCAGCAGCCTCCAGCTAGGGGCAGATACGCAGTATTTT
.	14	.	TRBV29-1	TRBJ2-1	CSAYSGTLFSAQFF	TGCAGCGCGTATTCCGGGACTCTCTTCTCGGCGCAGTTCTTC
.	17	.	TRBV18	TRBJ1-2	CASSPPSLAGVSYGYTF	TGTGCCAGCTCACCACCATCCCTGGCAGGCGTTTCCTATGGCTACACCTTC
.	13	.	TRBV18	TRBJ1-6	CASSPANNSPLHF	TGTGCCAGCTCACCAGCAAATAATTCACCCCTCCACTTT
.	14	.	TRBV19	TRBJ2-1	CASSRVRANNEQFF	TGTGCCAGTAGTCGTGTCCGCGCAAACAATGAGCAGTTCTTC
.	13	.	TRBV2	TRBJ1-6	CASKTESNSPLHF	TGTGCCAGCAAAACGGAGTCGAATTCACCCCTCCACTTT
TRBD2	16	.	TRBV7-6	TRBJ2-2	CASSFPGTSSAGELFF	TGTGCCAGCAGCTTCCCCGGGACTAGCTCTGCCGGGGAGCTGTTTTTT
.	13	.	TRBV12-3/TRBV12-4	TRBJ1-1	CASTLEVNTEAFF	TGTGCCAGCACCTTGGAAGTGAACACTGAAGCTTTCTTT
.	17	.	TRBV2	TRBJ2-1	CASSEGRGAGHYNEQFF	TGTGCCAGCAGTGAAGGACGAGGAGCGGGTCACTACAATGAGCAGTTCTTC
TRBD2	15	.	TRBV7-8	TRBJ2-1	CASRLGSGGYNEQFF	TGTGCCAGCAGGCTGGGTAGCGGGGGGTACAATGAGCAGTTCTTC
TRBD1	14	few	TRBV12-3/TRBV12-4	TRBJ1-1	CASSWTGRNTEAFF	TGTGCCAGCAGTTGGACAGGCCGCAACACTGAAGCTTTCTTT
TRBD1	16	.	TRBV2	TRBJ2-5	CASSPGTGYPQETQYF	TGTGCCAGCAGCCCCGGGACAGGTTACCCCCAAGAGACCCAGTACTTC
.	14	.	TRBV7-9	TRBJ2-2	CASRSDPNTGELFF	TGTGCCAGCAGATCAGACCCGAACACCGGGGAGCTGTTTTTT